A single sample gave rise to the 21 T cell receptor beta chains below, sequenced in a study of shared clonotypes between healthy human individuals. Data came from immunoSEQ multiplex PCR; TCRdb stores just in-frame clones and leaves some out. The sample consists of fewer than 2.5 million clones, roughly 93% of them appearing once. Sequenced input: naive CD4+ T cells from PBMCs. Stated subset: CD45RA+ positively selected. The receptors were gathered from a man aged 18 to 35 in good health. Some clones in this sample may be carry-over from other donors' samples.

This clone was counted a single time. The chain has TRBV5-1 and TRBJ2-1; the match to TRBD1 covers 7 bases. The ends lost 4 bases at V and 5 bases at J; junction bases unmatched: 15. The length of the CDR3 is 17 residues. Germline CDR1 and CDR2: SGHRS and YFSETQ. CDR3 DNA: TGCGCCAGCAGCCCCCAGGGGGTAACGGCCCTAAACAATGAGCAGTTCTTC. Protein product: CASSPQGVTALNNEQFF.

The rearrangement uses TRBV5-6 and TRBJ1-5, with 9 bases aligning to TRBD1. The CDR3 runs 14 residues. The V gene's germline CDR1 is SGHDT and CDR2 YYEEEE. Losses at the gene ends were 5 bases for V and 7 bases for J; bases not matched to a gene: 7. CDR3 DNA sequence: TGTGCCAGCAGTTTTACAGGGGGCCAACAGCCCCAGCATTTT. As protein: CASSFTGGQQPQHF.

The rearrangement joins TRBV18 to TRBJ2-1; D possibly uses TRBD1 or TRBD2 (5 bases each). V was shortened by 4 bases and J by 6 bases, with 10 bases between the two germline ends. Per germline, CDR1 KGHSH and CDR2 LQKENI. This CDR3 spans 13 amino acids. As DNA, the CDR3 is TGTGCCAGCTCACGTGGGACCCCCAATGAGCAGTTCTTC. It yields the protein CASSRGTPNEQFF.

The rearrangement links TRBV7-2 to TRBJ2-1; TRBD1 is a possible D gene (8 bases). Looked up from germline, CDR1 is SGHTA and CDR2 is FQGNSA. This CDR3 region has 14 residues. Trimming shortened V by 6 bases and J by 6 bases, and 15 bases separated the two germline ends. DNA of the CDR3: TGTGCCAGCAGACAGGGGGGGATCCTCAATGAGCAGTTCTTC. Encoded protein: CASRQGGILNEQFF.

The chain employs TRBV6-1 and TRBJ2-7; 8 bases fit TRBD2. J lost 4 bases, V lost 4 bases, and 15 bases had no gene match. The CDR3 runs to 17 residues. Germline V lookup: CDR1 MNHNS, CDR2 SASEGT. The CDR3 DNA reads TGTGCCAGCAGTGTCCTTCCAGGGACTAGAGTTTTGTACGAGCAGTACTTC. Amino acid sequence: CASSVLPGTRVLYEQYF.

This clone occurred once. The rearrangement joins TRBV11-2 to TRBJ2-3, with 8 bases aligning to TRBD1. CDR1 and CDR2 (germline): SGHAT, FQNNGV. This CDR3 region has 16 residues. J gave up 0 bases and V 4 bases, and 6 bases lay outside the gene matches. The CDR3 reads CASSYTGGGSTDTQYF. The CDR3 DNA reads as TGTGCCAGCAGCTATACAGGGGGAGGAAGCACAGATACGCAGTATTTT.

This chain uses TRBV9 with TRBJ2-7; 13 bases are shared with TRBD2. Germline lookup yields CDR1 SGDLS and CDR2 YYNGEE. With V trimmed by 1 base and J by 3 bases, 4 bases remained unmatched. The CDR3 has 16 residues. The CDR3 is CASSVTGTSGNYEQYF. In nucleotides, the CDR3 is TGTGCCAGCAGCGTAACCGGGACTAGCGGGAACTACGAGCAGTACTTC.

The chain employs TRBV19 and TRBJ2-5, with unresolved D. CDR1 is LNHDA and CDR2 is SQIVND in the germline V gene (reference sequence). The CDR3 runs 14 residues. V was pared by 4 bases and J by 2 bases, with 11 bases between. This CDR3 is CASSRSRTQETQYF. The CDR3 DNA reads as TGTGCCAGTAGTAGGTCGCGAACTCAAGAGACCCAGTACTTC. The full variable domain, in which reference TRBV19 and TRBJ2-5 provide the parts outside the CDR3, is DGGITQSPKYLFRKEGQNVTLSCEQNLNHDAMYWYRQDPGQGLRLIYYSQIVNDFQKGDIAEGYSVSREKKESFPLTVTSAQKNPTAFYLCASSRSRTQETQYFGPGTRLLVL.

This chain's CDR3 is CASSPGGAAYEQYF. The DNA for the CDR3 is TGTGCCAGCAGCCCGGGGGGGGCGGCCTACGAGCAGTACTTC. V gene TRBV5-4 combines with J gene TRBJ2-7; 8 bases fit TRBD2. Trimming cost V 4 bases and J 2 bases; bases outside gene matches: 5. The germline CDR1 and CDR2 sequences are SGHNT and YYREEE (reference sequence). The CDR3 extends over 14 amino acids.

The chain carries TRBV4-1 and TRBJ2-4, with D hard to call. Per the germline V gene, CDR1 is MGHRA and CDR2 is YSYEKL. V was clipped by 2 bases and J by 0 bases, with 14 bases between them. The CDR3 has 17 amino acids. The CDR3 DNA reads TGCGCCAGCAGCCAATCTGCAGGAGCCCTAGCCAAAAACATTCAGTACTTC. Its translation: CASSQSAGALAKNIQYF.

A single count supports this clone. This chain uses TRBV18 with TRBJ1-3; possibly TRBD1 for D (5 bases). The V end lost 4 bases, the J end lost 0 bases, and 13 bases lay between the germline ends. The CDR3 loop spans 16 amino acids. The germline CDR1 and CDR2 sequences are KGHSH and LQKENI. This chain's CDR3 is CASSLGRPDSGNTIYF. CDR3 DNA: TGTGCCAGCTCACTGGGACGGCCCGACTCTGGAAACACCATATATTTT. The whole variable domain, filled in from reference TRBV18 and TRBJ1-3, reads NAGVMQNPRHLVRRRGQEARLRCSPMKGHSHVYWYRQLPEEGLKFMVYLQKENIIDESGMPKERFSAEFPKEGPSILRIQQVVRGDSAAYFCASSLGRPDSGNTIYFGEGSWLTVV.

This clone was seen a single time. The V gene is TRBV13, the J gene TRBJ2-3, with D perhaps TRBD1 or TRBD2 (5 bases each). The CDR3 runs 14 residues. V lost 3 bases to trimming and J lost 4 bases, with 11 bases between them. CDR1 is PRHDT and CDR2 is FYEKMQ in the germline V gene (reference sequence). CDR3 sequence: CASSFAGASDTQYF. Written as DNA, the CDR3 is TGTGCCAGCAGCTTTGCCGGGGCCTCAGATACGCAGTATTTT.

The table lists this clone with a few counts. The rearrangement links TRBV6-1 to TRBJ1-5; TRBD1 is a possible D gene (5 bases). Germline CDR1 reads MNHNS; CDR2 reads SASEGT. V lost 1 base and J 7 bases, leaving 14 bases between the germline ends. This CDR3 is built from 15 residues. CDR3 sequence: CASSEEGRGRQPQHF. CDR3 DNA sequence: TGTGCCAGCAGTGAAGAGGGGAGGGGAAGGCAGCCCCAGCATTTT.

This clone was seen just once. The chain carries TRBV25-1 and TRBJ2-5, with 12 bases aligning to TRBD2. TRBJ2-7 matches the DNA end more closely, so the J call is doubtful. Per germline, CDR1 MGHDK and CDR2 SYGVNS. The CDR3 is 14 residues long. CDR3 in amino acids: CASSLAGGPGEQYF. CDR3 coding DNA: TGTGCCAGCAGTCTAGCGGGAGGGCCAGGCGAGCAGTACTTC.

The chain is built from TRBV7-2 and TRBJ2-5; no reliable D call. The CDR3 has 16 residues. Trimming removed 4 bases at V and 0 bases at J, with 15 bases between. CDR1 and CDR2 (germline): SGHTA, FQGNSA. CDR3 bases: TGTGCCAGCAGCTCCGCGTTACGGTCGTACCAAGAGACCCAGTACTTC. Amino acids: CASSSALRSYQETQYF.

In DNA, the CDR3 is TGCAGCGTTGGAATAGGGGGCTCTAAGGCTGAAGCTTTCTTT. Amino acid sequence: CSVGIGGSKAEAFF. The rearrangement uses TRBV29-1 and TRBJ1-1, with TRBD1 matching over 7 bases. Germline V gene lookup returns CDR1 SQVTM and CDR2 ANQGSEA. The CDR3 spans 14 residues. V gave up 4 bases and J gave up 6 bases; unmatched junction bases: 11. The full variable domain, rest sourced from reference TRBV29-1 and TRBJ1-1, is SAVISQKPSRDICQRGTSLTIQCQVDSQVTMMFWYRQQPGQSLTLIATANQGSEATYESGFVIDKFPISRPNLTFSTLTVSNMSPEDSSIYLCSVGIGGSKAEAFFGQGTRLTVV.

This clone was seen only once. This sequence joins TRBV14 and TRBJ2-3, with 8 bases lining up with TRBD1. CDR3 length equals 12 residues. Germline V gives CDR1 SGHDN, CDR2 FVKESK. V dropped 4 bases and J dropped 10; count of bases not matched to a gene: 4. CDR3 in DNA: TGTGCCAGCAGCCCTCAGGGGGCTCCGCAGTATTTT. The encoded protein is CASSPQGAPQYF.

In its sample, this clone was seen a few times. The CDR3 DNA reads TGTGCCAGCAGTGCCGACACGGGGAAACTGTTTTTT. Translating it yields CASSADTGKLFF. V gene TRBV2 combines with J gene TRBJ1-4; D gene unclear. The CDR3 is 12 amino acids. Germline lookup yields CDR1 SNHLY and CDR2 FYNNEI. V was cut by 4 bases and J by 11 bases, with 11 bases left in between.

This chain joins TRBV7-7 and TRBJ2-5, with D uncertain. Per germline, CDR1 SSHAT and CDR2 FNYEAQ (reference sequence). The CDR3 loop spans 13 amino acids. The ends were cut back, 1 base at V and 9 bases at J, with 12 bases in the middle. In DNA form, the CDR3 reads TGTGCCAGCAGCTTAGGCGCCCGGGCCCCCCAGTACTTC. It translates to CASSLGARAPQYF.

The chain joins TRBV18 to TRBJ1-1; weak D call: TRBD1 (5 bases). The CDR3 length is 17 residues. Germline-derived CDR1 and CDR2 are KGHSH and LQKENI. V lost 1 base to trimming and J lost 3 bases, with 18 bases between them. The DNA for the CDR3 is TGTGCCAGCTCACCACGCGGAGGGGAGGGAAGCCACACTGAAGCTTTCTTT. Translation gives CASSPRGGEGSHTEAFF.

The V gene is TRBV19, the J gene TRBJ2-5, with 7 bases matching TRBD2. Germline V gives CDR1 LNHDA, CDR2 SQIVND (reference sequence). The V segment lost 7 bases and the J segment 1 base; nucleotides outside the gene matches: 9. The CDR3 length is 15 residues. DNA of the CDR3: TGTGCCAGTAAGTCAGGGAGGGCGACCCAAGAGACCCAGTACTTC. This gives the protein CASKSGRATQETQYF.